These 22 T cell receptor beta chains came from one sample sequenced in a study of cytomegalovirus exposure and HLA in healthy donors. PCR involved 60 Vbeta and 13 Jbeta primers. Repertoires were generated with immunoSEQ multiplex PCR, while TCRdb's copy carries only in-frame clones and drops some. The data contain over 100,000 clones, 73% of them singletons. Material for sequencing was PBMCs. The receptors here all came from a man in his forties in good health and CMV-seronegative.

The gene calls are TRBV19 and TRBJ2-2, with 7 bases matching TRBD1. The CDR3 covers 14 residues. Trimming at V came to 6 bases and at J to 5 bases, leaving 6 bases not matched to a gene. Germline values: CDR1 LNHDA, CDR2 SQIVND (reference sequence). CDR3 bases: TGTGCCAGTAGCCGGGACAGAATTACCGGGGAGCTGTTTTTT. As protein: CASSRDRITGELFF.

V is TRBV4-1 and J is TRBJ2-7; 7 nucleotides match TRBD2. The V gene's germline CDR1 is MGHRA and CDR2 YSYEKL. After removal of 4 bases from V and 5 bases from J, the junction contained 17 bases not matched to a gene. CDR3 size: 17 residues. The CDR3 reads CASSRSGLVLMGNEQYF. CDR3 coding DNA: TGCGCCAGCAGCCGCTCAGGACTAGTACTCATGGGGAACGAGCAGTACTTC.

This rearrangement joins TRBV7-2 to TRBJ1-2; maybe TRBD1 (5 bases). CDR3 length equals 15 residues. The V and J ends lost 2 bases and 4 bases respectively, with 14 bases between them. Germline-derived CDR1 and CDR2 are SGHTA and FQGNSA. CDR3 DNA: TGTGCCAGCAGCTTAATCGGGGGTAACCTCTATGGCTACACCTTC. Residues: CASSLIGGNLYGYTF.

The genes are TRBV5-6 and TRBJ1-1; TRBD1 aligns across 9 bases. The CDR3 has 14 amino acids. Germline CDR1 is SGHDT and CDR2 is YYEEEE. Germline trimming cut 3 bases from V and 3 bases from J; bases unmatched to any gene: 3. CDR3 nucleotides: TGTGCCAGCAGCTGGGACAGGGTGGACACTGAAGCTTTCTTT. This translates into CASSWDRVDTEAFF.

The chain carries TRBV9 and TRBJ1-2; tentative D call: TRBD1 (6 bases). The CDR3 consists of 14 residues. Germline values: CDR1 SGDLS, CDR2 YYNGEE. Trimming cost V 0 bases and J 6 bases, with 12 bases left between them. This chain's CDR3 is CASSVGTVGDGYTF. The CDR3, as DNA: TGTGCCAGCAGCGTAGGGACAGTCGGAGATGGCTACACCTTC.

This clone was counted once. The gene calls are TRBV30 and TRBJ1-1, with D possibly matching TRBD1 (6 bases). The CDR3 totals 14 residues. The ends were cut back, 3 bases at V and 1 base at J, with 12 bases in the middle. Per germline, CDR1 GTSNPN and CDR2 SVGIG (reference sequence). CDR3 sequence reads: CAWSLGQTNTEAFF. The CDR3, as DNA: TGTGCCTGGAGCCTTGGACAGACGAACACTGAAGCTTTCTTT.

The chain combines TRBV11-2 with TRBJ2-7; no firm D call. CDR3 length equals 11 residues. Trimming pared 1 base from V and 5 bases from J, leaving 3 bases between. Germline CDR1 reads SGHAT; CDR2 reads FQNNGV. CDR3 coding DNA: TGTGCCAGCAGCTTAGTCAACGAGCAGTACTTC. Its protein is CASSLVNEQYF.

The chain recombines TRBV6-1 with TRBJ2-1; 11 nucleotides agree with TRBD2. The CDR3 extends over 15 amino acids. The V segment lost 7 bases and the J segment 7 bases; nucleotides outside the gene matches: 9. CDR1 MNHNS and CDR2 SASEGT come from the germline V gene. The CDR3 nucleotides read TGTGCCAGCACCGTGACTAGCGGGGTCTCGAATGAGCAGTTCTTC. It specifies CASTVTSGVSNEQFF.

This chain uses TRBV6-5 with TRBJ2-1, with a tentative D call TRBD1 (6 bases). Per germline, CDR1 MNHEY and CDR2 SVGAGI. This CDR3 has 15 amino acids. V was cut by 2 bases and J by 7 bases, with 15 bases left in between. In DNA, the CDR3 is TGTGCCAGCAGTTACAGGGTAGGACAGTGGAATGAGCAGTTCTTC. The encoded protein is CASSYRVGQWNEQFF.

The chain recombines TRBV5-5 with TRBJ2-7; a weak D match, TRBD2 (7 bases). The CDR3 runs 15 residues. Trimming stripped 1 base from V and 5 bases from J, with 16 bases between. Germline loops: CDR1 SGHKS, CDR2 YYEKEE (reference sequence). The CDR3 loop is CASSLHYWGGDEQYF. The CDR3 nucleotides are TGTGCCAGCAGCTTGCATTATTGGGGGGGCGACGAGCAGTACTTC.

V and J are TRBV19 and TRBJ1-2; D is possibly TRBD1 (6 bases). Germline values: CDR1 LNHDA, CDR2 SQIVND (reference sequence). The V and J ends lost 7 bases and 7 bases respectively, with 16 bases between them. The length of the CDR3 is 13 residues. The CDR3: CASTRGGAFGYTF. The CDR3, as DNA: TGTGCCAGTACCCGCGGGGGCGCTTTTGGCTACACCTTC.

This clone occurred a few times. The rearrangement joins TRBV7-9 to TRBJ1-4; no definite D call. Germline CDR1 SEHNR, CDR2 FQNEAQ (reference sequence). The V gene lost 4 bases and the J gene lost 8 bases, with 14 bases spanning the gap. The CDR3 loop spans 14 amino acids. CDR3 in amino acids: CASSSLGRREKLFF. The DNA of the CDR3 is TGTGCCAGCAGCTCCCTAGGCCGGAGGGAAAAACTGTTTTTT.

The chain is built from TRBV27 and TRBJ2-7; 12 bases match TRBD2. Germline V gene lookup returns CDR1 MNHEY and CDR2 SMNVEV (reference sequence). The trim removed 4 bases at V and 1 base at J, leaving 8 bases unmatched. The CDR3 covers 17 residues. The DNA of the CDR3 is TGTGCCAGCAGTTCTGAAACTAGCGGGGGGATGTCCTACGAGCAGTACTTC. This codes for CASSSETSGGMSYEQYF.

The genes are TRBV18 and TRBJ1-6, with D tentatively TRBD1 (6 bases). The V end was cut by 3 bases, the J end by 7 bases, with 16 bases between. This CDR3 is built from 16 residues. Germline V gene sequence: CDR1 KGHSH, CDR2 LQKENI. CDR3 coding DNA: TGTGCCAGCTCACCCACGGCAGGGGTGAGAAATTCACCCCTCCACTTT. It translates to CASSPTAGVRNSPLHF.

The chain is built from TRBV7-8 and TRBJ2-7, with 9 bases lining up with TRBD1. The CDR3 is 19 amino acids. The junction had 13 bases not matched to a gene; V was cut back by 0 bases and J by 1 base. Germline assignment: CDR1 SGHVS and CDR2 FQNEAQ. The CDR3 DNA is TGTGCCAGCAGCTTAGCGATCCCGCGACCGGGACAGGGATCCTACGAGCAGTACTTC. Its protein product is CASSLAIPRPGQGSYEQYF.

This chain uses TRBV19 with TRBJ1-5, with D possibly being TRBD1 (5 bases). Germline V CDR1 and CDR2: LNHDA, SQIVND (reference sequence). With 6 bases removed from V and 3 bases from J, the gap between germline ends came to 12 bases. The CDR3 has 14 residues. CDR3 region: CASSLGQNNQPQHF. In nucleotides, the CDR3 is TGTGCCAGTAGCCTGGGGCAGAACAATCAGCCCCAGCATTTT.

CDR3 residues: CASSIKRNTEAFF. CDR3 coding DNA: TGTGCCAGTAGTATAAAGCGAAACACTGAAGCTTTCTTT. V and J are TRBV19 and TRBJ1-1; D gene uncertain. Deletions cut 2 bases from V and 2 bases from J, with 6 bases between. The germline CDR1 and CDR2 sequences are LNHDA and SQIVND (reference sequence). CDR3 size: 13 residues.

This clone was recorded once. CDR3 DNA: TGTGCCAGCAGTCGCGGCGGTGGGACTAGCGGCTACAATGAGCAGTTCTTC. It codes for CASSRGGGTSGYNEQFF. The gene calls are TRBV25-1 and TRBJ2-1; 11 bases agree with TRBD2. CDR3 length equals 17 residues. Unmatched junction bases numbered 9, after V lost 5 bases and J lost 3 bases. Germline CDR1 MGHDK, CDR2 SYGVNS.

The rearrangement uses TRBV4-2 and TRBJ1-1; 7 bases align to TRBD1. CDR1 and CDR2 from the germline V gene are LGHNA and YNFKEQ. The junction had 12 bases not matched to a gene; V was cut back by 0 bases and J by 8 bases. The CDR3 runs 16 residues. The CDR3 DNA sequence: TGTGCCAGCAGCCAAGATTGGACAGGCCGTTTGGTGGAAGCTTTCTTT. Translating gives CASSQDWTGRLVEAFF.

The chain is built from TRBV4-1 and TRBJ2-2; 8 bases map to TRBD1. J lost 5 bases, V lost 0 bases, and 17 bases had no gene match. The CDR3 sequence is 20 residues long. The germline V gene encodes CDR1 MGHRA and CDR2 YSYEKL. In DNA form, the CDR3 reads TGCGCCAGCAGCCAAGACAGCAGGGGGCGATTGGACCTGGGGACCGGGGAGCTGTTTTTT. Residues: CASSQDSRGRLDLGTGELFF.

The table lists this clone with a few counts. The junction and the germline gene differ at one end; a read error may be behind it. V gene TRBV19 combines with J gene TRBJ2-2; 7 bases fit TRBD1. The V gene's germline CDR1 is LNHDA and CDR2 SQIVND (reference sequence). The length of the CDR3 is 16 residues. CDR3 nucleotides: TGTGCCAGTAGTGTAGACAGGGTGATGTCTCCCGGGGAGCTGTTTTTT. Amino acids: CASSVDRVMSPGELFF.

The CDR3 region is CARSGQSYEQYF. The CDR3 DNA is TGTGCCAGATCGGGACAGTCCTACGAGCAGTACTTC. The V call is TRBV27, the J call TRBJ2-7; 7 nucleotides agree with TRBD1. The germline V gene has CDR1 MNHEY and CDR2 SMNVEV (reference sequence). J gave up 1 base and V 9 bases, and 3 bases lay outside the gene matches. There are 12 residues in the CDR3.